This T cell receptor (beta chain) is drawn from a study of T cells in localized non-small cell lung cancer. Study-wide points: A higher density of T cells in blood coincided with extended overall survival. Across samples, adjacent lung featured a median roughly 60 of the top 100 tumor clones. Uninvolved adjacent lung showed peak T cell clonality, exceeding tumor.

Notes on this clone: Its specificity is unknown. The identical CDR3 is also encoded by other nucleotide sequences in the sample.

The germline V and J ends were trimmed by 4 bases and 0 bases, with 9 bases remaining between them. Germline V gene sequence: CDR1 KGHSH, CDR2 LQKENI. The CDR3 contains 15 residues. Method: immunoSEQ multiplex PCR; TCRdb's copy keeps in-frame clones and lacks some. The table lists roughly 35,000 clones, 87% of them singletons, with about 7.2% in the top ten. This chain connects TRBV18 to TRBJ1-4; the D gene is possibly TRBD1 (5 bases). This material consisted of peripheral blood, taken before any cancer treatment. The receptor's source is a woman aged 35 to 75 with stage I lung adenocarcinoma. The CDR3 coding sequence is TGTGCCAGCTCACGTCGACAGTCAACTAATGAAAAACTGTTTTTT. This sequence encodes CASSRRQSTNEKLFF. The whole variable domain, filled in from reference TRBV18 and TRBJ1-4, reads NAGVMQNPRHLVRRRGQEARLRCSPMKGHSHVYWYRQLPEEGLKFMVYLQKENIIDESGMPKERFSAEFPKEGPSILRIQQVVRGDSAAYFCASSRRQSTNEKLFFGSGTQLSVL.